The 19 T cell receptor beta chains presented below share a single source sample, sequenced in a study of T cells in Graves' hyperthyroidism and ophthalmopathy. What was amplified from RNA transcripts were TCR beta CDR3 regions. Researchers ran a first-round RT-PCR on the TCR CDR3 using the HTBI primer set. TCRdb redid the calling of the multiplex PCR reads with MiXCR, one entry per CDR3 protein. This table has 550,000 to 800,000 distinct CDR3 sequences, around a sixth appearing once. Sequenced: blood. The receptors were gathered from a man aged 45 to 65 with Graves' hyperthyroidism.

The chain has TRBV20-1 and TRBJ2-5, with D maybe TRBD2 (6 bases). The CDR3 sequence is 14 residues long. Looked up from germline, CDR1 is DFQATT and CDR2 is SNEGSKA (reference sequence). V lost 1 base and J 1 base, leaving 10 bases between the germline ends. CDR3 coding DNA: TGCAGTGCTAGAGTGTCCGGGGGCCAAGAGACCCAGTACTTC. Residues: CSARVSGGQETQYF.

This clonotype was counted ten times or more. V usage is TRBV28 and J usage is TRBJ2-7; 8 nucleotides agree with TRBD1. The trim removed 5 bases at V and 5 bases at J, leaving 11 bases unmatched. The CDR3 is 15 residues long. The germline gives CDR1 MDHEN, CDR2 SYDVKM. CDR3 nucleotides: TGTGCCAGCAGTACCTACCGGACAGGGTACGACGAGCAGTACTTC. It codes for CASSTYRTGYDEQYF.

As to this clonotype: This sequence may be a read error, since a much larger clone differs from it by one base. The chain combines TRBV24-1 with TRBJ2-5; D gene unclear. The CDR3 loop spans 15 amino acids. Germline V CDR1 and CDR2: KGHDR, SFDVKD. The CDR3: CATSDGRAIGETEYF. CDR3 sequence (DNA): TGTGCCACCAGTGACGGACGGGCGATCGGAGAGACCGAGTACTTC.

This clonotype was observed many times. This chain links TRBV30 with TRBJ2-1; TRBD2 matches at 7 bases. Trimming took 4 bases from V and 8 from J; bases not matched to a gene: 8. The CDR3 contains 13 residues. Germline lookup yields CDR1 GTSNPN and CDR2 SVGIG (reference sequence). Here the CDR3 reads CAWTGGSFDEQFF. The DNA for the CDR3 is TGTGCCTGGACTGGCGGGAGCTTCGATGAGCAGTTCTTC.

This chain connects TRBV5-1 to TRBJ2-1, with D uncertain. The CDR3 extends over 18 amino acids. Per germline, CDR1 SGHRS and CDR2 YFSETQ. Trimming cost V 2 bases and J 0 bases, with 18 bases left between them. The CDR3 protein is CASSFAGPSASSYNEQFF. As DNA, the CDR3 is TGCGCCAGCAGCTTCGCAGGACCCAGCGCGAGCTCCTACAATGAGCAGTTCTTC.

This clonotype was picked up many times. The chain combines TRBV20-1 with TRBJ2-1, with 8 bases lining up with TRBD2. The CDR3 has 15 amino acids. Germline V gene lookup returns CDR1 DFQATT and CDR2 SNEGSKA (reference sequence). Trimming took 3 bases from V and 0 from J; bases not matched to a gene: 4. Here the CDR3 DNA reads TGCAGTGCTAGCGGGAGGGGGGGCTCCTACAATGAGCAGTTCTTC. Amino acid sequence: CSASGRGGSYNEQFF.

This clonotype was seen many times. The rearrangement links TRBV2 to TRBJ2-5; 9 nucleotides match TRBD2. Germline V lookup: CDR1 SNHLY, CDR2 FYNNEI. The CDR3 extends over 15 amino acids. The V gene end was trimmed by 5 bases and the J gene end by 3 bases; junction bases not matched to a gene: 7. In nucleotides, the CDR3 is TGTGCCAGCAGTCCTTCTCTAGCGGGAAAAGAGACCCAGTACTTC. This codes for CASSPSLAGKETQYF.

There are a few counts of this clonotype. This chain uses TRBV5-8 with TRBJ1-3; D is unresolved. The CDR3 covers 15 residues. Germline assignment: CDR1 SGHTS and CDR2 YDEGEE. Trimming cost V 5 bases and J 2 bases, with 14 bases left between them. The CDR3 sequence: CASSFFLGPGNTIYF. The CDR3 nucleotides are TGTGCCAGCAGTTTTTTTCTCGGGCCTGGAAACACCATATATTTT.

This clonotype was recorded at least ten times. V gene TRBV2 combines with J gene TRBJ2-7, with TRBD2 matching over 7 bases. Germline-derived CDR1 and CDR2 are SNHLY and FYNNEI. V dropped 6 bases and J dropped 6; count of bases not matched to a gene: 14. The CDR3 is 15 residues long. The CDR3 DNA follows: TGTGCCAGCAGGTCGGGGGGACGGGTCGGGGGCGAGCAGTACTTC. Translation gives CASRSGGRVGGEQYF.

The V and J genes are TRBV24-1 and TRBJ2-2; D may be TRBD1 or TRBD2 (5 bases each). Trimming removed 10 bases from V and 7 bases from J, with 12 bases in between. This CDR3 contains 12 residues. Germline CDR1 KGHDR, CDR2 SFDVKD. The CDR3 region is CATGTSGGELFF. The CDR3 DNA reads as TGTGCCACTGGGACGTCGGGCGGGGAGCTGTTTTTT.

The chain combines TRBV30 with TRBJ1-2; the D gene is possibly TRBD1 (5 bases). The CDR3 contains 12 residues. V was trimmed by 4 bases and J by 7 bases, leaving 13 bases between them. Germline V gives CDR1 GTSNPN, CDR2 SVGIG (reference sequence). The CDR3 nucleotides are TGTGCCTGGACCCGGGACGTAGTTGGCTACACCTTC. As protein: CAWTRDVVGYTF.

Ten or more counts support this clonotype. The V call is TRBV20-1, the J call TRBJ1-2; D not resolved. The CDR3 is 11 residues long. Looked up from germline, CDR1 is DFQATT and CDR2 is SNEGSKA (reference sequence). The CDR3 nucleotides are TGCAGCTTGCAGGCAATCTATGGCTACACCTTC. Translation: CSLQAIYGYTF.

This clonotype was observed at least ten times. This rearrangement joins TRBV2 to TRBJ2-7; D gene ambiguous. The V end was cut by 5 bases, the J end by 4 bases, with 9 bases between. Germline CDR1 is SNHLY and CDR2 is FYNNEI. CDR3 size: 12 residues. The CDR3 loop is CASSRVRYEQYF. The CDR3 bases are TGTGCCAGCAGTAGGGTGCGGTACGAGCAGTACTTC.

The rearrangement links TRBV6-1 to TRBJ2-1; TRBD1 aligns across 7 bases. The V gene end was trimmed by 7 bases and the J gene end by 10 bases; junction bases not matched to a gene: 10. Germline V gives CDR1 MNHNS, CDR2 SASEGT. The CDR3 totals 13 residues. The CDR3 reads CASILPGQREQFF. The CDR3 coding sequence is TGTGCCAGCATACTCCCGGGACAGAGGGAGCAGTTCTTC.

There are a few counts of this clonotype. CDR3 protein: CASSWTSGSFNEQFF. CDR3 in DNA: TGTGCCAGCAGCTGGACTAGCGGGAGTTTTAATGAGCAGTTCTTC. This chain links TRBV7-9 with TRBJ2-1, with 13 bases matching TRBD2. The germline gives CDR1 SEHNR, CDR2 FQNEAQ (reference sequence). V lost 4 bases to trimming and J lost 7 bases; unmatched junction nucleotides: 4. The CDR3 runs to 15 residues.

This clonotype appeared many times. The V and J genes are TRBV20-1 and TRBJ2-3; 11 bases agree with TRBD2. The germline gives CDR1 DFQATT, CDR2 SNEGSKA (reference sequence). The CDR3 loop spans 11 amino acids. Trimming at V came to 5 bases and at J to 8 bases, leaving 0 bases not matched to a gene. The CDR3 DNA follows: TGCAGTGCTGGGACTAGCGGTACGCAGTATTTT. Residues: CSAGTSGTQYF.

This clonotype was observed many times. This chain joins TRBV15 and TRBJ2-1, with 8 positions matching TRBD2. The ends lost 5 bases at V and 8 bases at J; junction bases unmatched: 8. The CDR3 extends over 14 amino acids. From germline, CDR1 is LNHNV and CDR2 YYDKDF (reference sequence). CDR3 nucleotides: TGTGCCACCAGCGGTTTAGCGGGACTGGATGAGCAGTTCTTC. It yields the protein CATSGLAGLDEQFF.

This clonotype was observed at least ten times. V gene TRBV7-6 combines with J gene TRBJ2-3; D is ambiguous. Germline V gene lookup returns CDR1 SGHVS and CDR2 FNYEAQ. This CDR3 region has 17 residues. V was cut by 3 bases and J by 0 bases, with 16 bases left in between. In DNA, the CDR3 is TGTGCCAGCAGCTTTAGGGCGGAAACTTCTAGCACAGATACGCAGTATTTT. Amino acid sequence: CASSFRAETSSTDTQYF.

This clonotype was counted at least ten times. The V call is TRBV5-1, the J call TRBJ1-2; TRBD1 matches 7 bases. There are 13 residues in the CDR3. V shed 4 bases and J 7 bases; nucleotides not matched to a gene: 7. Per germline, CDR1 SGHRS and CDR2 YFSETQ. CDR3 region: CASSESGGRGYTF. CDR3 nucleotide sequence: TGCGCCAGCAGCGAGTCAGGGGGACGTGGCTACACCTTC.